These T cell receptor beta chains were read from a single sample in a study of T-cell memory formation after mild COVID-19. TCRdb fed the 5' RACE reads into MiXCR, producing one record per CDR3 protein. Of approximately 580,000 distinct CDR3 sequences listed, roughly 22% are singletons. The sequenced material came from PBMCs or a T cell subset sorted from them (not recorded which). These receptors were obtained from an adult woman who had mild COVID-19 (a few samples of this study predate the infection). Cell type and time point are not known. Each CDR3 is given without its conserved first and last residue. Expanded clones get a size class; other rows say once, few or many, or leave the size out.

>NA|TRBJ2-1|TRBV7-9
ASSVPGLQF
>NA|TRBJ2-5|TRBV24-1
ATSDPGRAETQY
>NA|TRBJ2-3|TRBV12-3/TRBV12-4
ASTSHTDTQY
>NA|TRBJ1-2|TRBV24-1
ATPTQDRGYGYT
>NA|TRBJ2-7|TRBV20-1
SGAGVSYEQY
>many|TRBJ2-3|TRBV5-5
ASSLWPGHTDTQY
>NA|TRBJ1-1|TRBV6-4
ASSSGLRGAF
>NA|TRBJ2-3|TRBV15
ATSRDRGGLTDTQY
>NA|TRBJ1-2|TRBV12-3/TRBV12-4
ASSPRQGMNYGYT
>few|TRBJ1-1|TRBV24-1
ATGDSGYTEAF
>NA|TRBJ2-1|TRBV29-1
SAEKPGFNEQF
>few|TRBJ2-2|TRBV5-5
ASSGVAGRAGELF
>few|TRBJ2-1|TRBV6-5
ASSSRTGLALNNEQF
>few|TRBJ2-7|TRBV12-3/TRBV12-4
ASSLTGTGSYEQY
>few|TRBJ1-6|TRBV12-3/TRBV12-4
ASSSQESSYNSPLH
>NA|TRBJ2-2|TRBV7-2
ASSRRTSGRAGMNTGELF
>few|TRBJ1-5|TRBV6-2/TRBV6-3
ASSYPRARNQPQH
>NA|TRBJ1-4|TRBV18
ASSPPDRPNEKLF
>many|TRBJ2-2|TRBV15
ATRGQGEAGELF
>few|TRBJ2-7|TRBV25-1
ASSLGMSSYEQY
>few|TRBJ2-3|TRBV5-1
ASSLVALATDTQY
>NA|TRBJ1-1|TRBV6-5
ASSWPGQGNTEAF
>many|TRBJ1-1|TRBV6-5
ASTTGPAGEHTEAF
>many|TRBJ2-3|TRBV2
ASSDRGGTDTQY
>few|TRBJ1-1|TRBV6-5
ASSYLQGIEAF
>NA|TRBJ2-2|TRBV29-1
SVGWREVTGELF
>few|TRBJ1-2|TRBV11-2
AIAYGYGYT
>few|TRBJ1-1|TRBV7-8
ASSPRTGGHPNTEAF
>NA|TRBJ2-7|TRBV2
ASSFDRSSSYEQY
>many|TRBJ1-5|TRBV7-3
ASSGGVAPNQPQH
>NA|TRBJ2-1|TRBV20-1
SVPTGGEEQF
>NA|TRBJ2-1|TRBV20-1
SARTSGGLNEQF
>few|TRBJ2-3|TRBV9
ASSPGLAGPTQY
>NA|TRBJ2-7|TRBV30
AWSGYYEQY
>few|TRBJ1-1|TRBV7-6
ASSLGAATVGTEAF
>NA|TRBJ2-3|TRBV10-3
AISERGARDTQY
>NA|TRBJ2-3|TRBV24-1
ATSDPRNTQY
>NA|TRBJ2-3|TRBV6-5
ASSYVGHSGDTQY
>NA|TRBJ2-1|TRBV4-3
ASSQGRRRNDEQF
>NA|TRBJ2-1|TRBV30
AWSGQGEQF
>few|TRBJ2-1|TRBV10-3
AISEGVIYNEQF
>NA|TRBJ2-5|TRBV7-6
ASSSLGGIEQETQY
>many|TRBJ2-7|TRBV12-3/TRBV12-4
ASSLALTGAYEQY
>few|TRBJ2-1|TRBV18
ASSPSVGAYNEQF
>NA|TRBJ2-3|TRBV12-3/TRBV12-4
ASSLGPPWDTQY
>few|TRBJ2-1|TRBV5-6
ASSFAGTNSYNEQF
>NA|TRBJ1-1|TRBV20-1
SAREASTGNTEAF
>NA|TRBJ2-3|TRBV7-2
ASSRTPPGTDTQY
>NA|TRBJ1-2|TRBV20-1
SASQDRVANYGYT
>few|TRBJ1-1|TRBV29-1
SVDGGLGTEAF
>few|TRBJ2-7|TRBV7-9
ASSLPPYEQY
>NA|TRBJ2-3|TRBV4-2
ASSLRTSGITDTQY
>NA|TRBJ1-4|TRBV7-8
ASSTNRDEGEKLF
>few|TRBJ2-2|TRBV30
AWGQGRGTGELF
>few|TRBJ2-2|TRBV5-1
ASSFDTPNTGELF